This record looks at one T cell receptor (beta chain) sequence and its context. A much bigger clone sits one base away, suggesting this may be a read error. The CDR3 extends over 14 amino acids. Germline V lookup: CDR1 SEHNR, CDR2 FQNEAQ (reference sequence). Trimming pared 9 bases from V and 5 bases from J, leaving 17 bases between. This sample was taken from a study of T-cell memory formation after mild COVID-19. TCRdb analysed the 5' RACE reads with MiXCR anew, one entry per CDR3 protein. This repertoire shows 100,000 to 150,000 distinct CDR3 sequences, approximately 5.9% found once; its top ten account for 2% to 2.5%.

The receptor's source is an adult woman who had mild COVID-19 (a few samples of this study predate the infection). Cell type and time point are not known. Sequencing was performed on PBMCs or a T cell subset sorted from them (not recorded which). J is TRBJ2-4 and V is TRBV7-9, with no clear D. CDR3 nucleotide sequence: TGTGCCAGAAGTCATAGAGTGGCACAAAACATTCAGTACTTC. The encoded protein is CARSHRVAQNIQYF.